This T cell receptor (beta chain) was recorded in a study of cytomegalovirus exposure and HLA in healthy donors. Study-wide points: In a later analysis, HLA-associated TCR beta chains were more clonally expanded than equally common others. According to a later analysis, donors in an Asian-associated ancestry cluster reportedly had fewer N-insertions than the roughly 720-donor mean.

This PCR relied on a set of 60 Vbeta primers and 13 Jbeta primers. Generated by immunoSEQ multiplex PCR, the TCRdb table keeps only in-frame clones and is missing some. The sample has around 180,000 clones, over 60% seen once; the top ten hold more than 1.3%. The CDR3 has 15 amino acids. V lost 4 bases and J lost 4; bases outside the gene matches: 6. The germline V gene encodes CDR1 SNHLY and CDR2 FYNNEI. In the case of this clone: Its antigen is as yet unknown.

The genes are TRBV2 and TRBJ1-5, with 8 bases fitting TRBD1. This TCR was sampled from a girl aged 5-17 years in good health and CMV-seronegative. Sample: PBMCs. The CDR3 nucleotides are TGTGCCAGCAGTGTCTCAGGACAGGGAAATCAGCCCCAGCATTTT. It yields the protein CASSVSGQGNQPQHF.